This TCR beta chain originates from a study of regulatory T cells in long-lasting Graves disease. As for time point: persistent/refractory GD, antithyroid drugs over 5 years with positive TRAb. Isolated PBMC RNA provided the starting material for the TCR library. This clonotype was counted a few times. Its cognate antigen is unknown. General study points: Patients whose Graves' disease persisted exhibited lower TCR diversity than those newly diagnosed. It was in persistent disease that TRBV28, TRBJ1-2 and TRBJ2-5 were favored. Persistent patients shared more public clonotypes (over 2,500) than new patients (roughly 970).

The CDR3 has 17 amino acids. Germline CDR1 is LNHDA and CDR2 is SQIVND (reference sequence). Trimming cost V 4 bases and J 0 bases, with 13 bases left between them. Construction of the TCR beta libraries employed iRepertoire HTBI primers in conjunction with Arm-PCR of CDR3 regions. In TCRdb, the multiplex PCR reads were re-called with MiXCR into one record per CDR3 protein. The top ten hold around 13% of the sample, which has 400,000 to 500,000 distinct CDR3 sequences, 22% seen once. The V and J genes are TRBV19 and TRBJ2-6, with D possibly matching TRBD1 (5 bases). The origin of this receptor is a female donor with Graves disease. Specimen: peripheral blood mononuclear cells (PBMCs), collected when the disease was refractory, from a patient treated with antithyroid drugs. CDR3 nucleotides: TGTGCCAGTAGTAAGACAGCCGCTTACTCTGGGGCCAACGTCCTGACTTTC. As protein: CASSKTAAYSGANVLTF.